A selection of T cell receptor beta chains follows, all from one sample in a study of spatial heterogeneity in lung cancer. TCRdb recomputed calls from the 5' RACE reads with MiXCR, one row per CDR3 protein. Of about 39,000 distinct CDR3 sequences detected, under 4% appear once; the ten largest clones hold 30% to 45%. The source material was normal lung tissue next to the tumor, sampled at surgery. The receptors come from a male donor with early-stage non-small cell lung cancer. Each CDR3 is given with its conserved first and last residue. D genes are given only for firm matches. Size tells how often a clone was seen (once, few, many) or the class of an expanded clone, and some rows leave it out.

j_gene: TRBJ2-3
v_gene: TRBV13
abundance: few
d_gene: NA
CDR3aa: CASSPRVSTDTQYF
CDR3nt: TGTGCCAGCAGCCCCCGGGTGAGCACAGATACGCAGTATTTT

j_gene: TRBJ2-2
v_gene: TRBV6-6
abundance: many
d_gene: TRBD2
CDR3aa: CASSPPSGMGTGELFF
CDR3nt: TGTGCCAGCAGTCCTCCCAGCGGGATGGGCACCGGGGAGCTGTTTTTT

j_gene: TRBJ2-5
v_gene: TRBV7-9
abundance: many
d_gene: NA
CDR3aa: CASSFRGSGGETQYF
CDR3nt: TGTGCCAGCAGCTTCAGGGGCTCTGGGGGAGAGACCCAGTACTTC

j_gene: TRBJ2-2
v_gene: TRBV11-3
abundance: many
d_gene: NA
CDR3aa: CASSRRGNTGELFF
CDR3nt: TGTGCCAGCAGCCGAAGGGGGAACACCGGGGAGCTGTTTTTT

j_gene: TRBJ1-6
v_gene: TRBV12-3/TRBV12-4
abundance: many
d_gene: NA
CDR3aa: CASSPDPYNSPLHF
CDR3nt: TGTGCCAGCAGTCCGGACCCTTATAATTCACCCCTCCACTTT

j_gene: TRBJ2-5
v_gene: TRBV7-6
abundance: many
d_gene: NA
CDR3aa: CASSLQETQYF
CDR3nt: TGTGCCAGCAGCCTTCAAGAGACCCAGTACTTC

j_gene: TRBJ2-7
v_gene: TRBV7-2
abundance: few
d_gene: NA
CDR3aa: CASSLGGPYYEGQYF
CDR3nt: TGTGCCAGCAGCTTAGGGGGTCCCTACTACGAGGGGCAGTACTTC

j_gene: TRBJ2-3
v_gene: TRBV14
abundance: many
d_gene: NA
CDR3aa: CASSQELVRVPYF
CDR3nt: TGTGCCAGCAGCCAAGAGTTGGTCAGGGTACCGTATTTT

j_gene: TRBJ2-1
v_gene: TRBV2
abundance: many
d_gene: TRBD2
CDR3aa: CVSQGGLAVNEQFF
CDR3nt: TGTGTCAGCCAGGGCGGACTAGCGGTTAATGAGCAGTTCTTC

j_gene: TRBJ2-1
v_gene: TRBV20-1
abundance: many
d_gene: TRBD2
CDR3aa: CSANQLAGVGNEQFF
CDR3nt: TGCAGTGCTAATCAACTAGCGGGAGTGGGAAATGAGCAGTTCTTC

j_gene: TRBJ2-3
v_gene: TRBV20-1
abundance: many
d_gene: NA
CDR3aa: CSARGRGRGFTDTQYF
CDR3nt: TGCAGTGCTAGAGGGAGAGGCAGGGGATTCACAGATACGCAGTATTTT

j_gene: TRBJ1-1
v_gene: TRBV11-2
abundance: many
d_gene: TRBD1
CDR3aa: CASSLGYSGTGPNTEAFF
CDR3nt: TGTGCCAGCAGCTTAGGCTACAGCGGGACAGGACCGAACACTGAAGCTTTCTTT

j_gene: TRBJ2-7
v_gene: TRBV6-2/TRBV6-3
abundance: many
d_gene: NA
CDR3aa: CASSYAYEQYF
CDR3nt: TGTGCCAGCAGTTACGCCTACGAGCAGTACTTC

j_gene: TRBJ2-7
v_gene: TRBV20-1
abundance: many
d_gene: TRBD2
CDR3aa: CSADQLAGSLFKYEQYF
CDR3nt: TGCAGTGCTGATCAACTAGCGGGGAGCCTTTTCAAGTACGAGCAGTACTTC

j_gene: TRBJ1-2
v_gene: TRBV4-1
abundance: NA
d_gene: NA
CDR3aa: CASSQDRGGHYGYTF
CDR3nt: TGCGCCAGCAGCCAAGATCGGGGCGGCCACTATGGCTACACCTTC

j_gene: TRBJ2-6
v_gene: TRBV10-3
abundance: few
d_gene: NA
CDR3aa: CAISEEDAGANVLTF
CDR3nt: TGTGCCATCAGTGAGGAGGACGCCGGGGCCAACGTCCTGACTTTC

j_gene: TRBJ2-7
v_gene: TRBV29-1
abundance: many
d_gene: TRBD2
CDR3aa: CSVGTSGMYEQYF
CDR3nt: TGCAGCGTTGGGACTAGCGGGATGTACGAGCAGTACTTC

j_gene: TRBJ2-5
v_gene: TRBV18
abundance: few
d_gene: NA
CDR3aa: CASSPGPSFETQYF
CDR3nt: TGTGCCAGCTCTCCAGGGCCGTCATTCGAGACCCAGTACTTC

j_gene: TRBJ2-1
v_gene: TRBV11-2
abundance: many
d_gene: NA
CDR3aa: CASSLVAGEEFF
CDR3nt: TGTGCCAGCAGCTTAGTGGCAGGGGAGGAGTTCTTC

j_gene: TRBJ2-3
v_gene: TRBV3-1
abundance: NA
d_gene: TRBD2
CDR3aa: CASSQTSGYTDTQYF
CDR3nt: TGTGCCAGCAGCCAGACTAGCGGTTACACAGATACGCAGTATTTT

j_gene: TRBJ1-2
v_gene: TRBV4-1
abundance: many
d_gene: NA
CDR3aa: CASTPEQVYYGYTF
CDR3nt: TGCGCCAGCACCCCAGAACAGGTTTACTATGGCTACACCTTC

j_gene: TRBJ2-6
v_gene: TRBV4-1
abundance: many
d_gene: NA
CDR3aa: CASSQGYSGANVLTF
CDR3nt: TGCGCCAGCAGCCAAGGATACTCTGGGGCCAACGTCCTGACTTTC

j_gene: TRBJ2-2
v_gene: TRBV25-1
abundance: many
d_gene: NA
CDR3aa: CASRPQVTGELFF
CDR3nt: TGTGCCAGCAGGCCCCAGGTCACCGGGGAGCTGTTTTTT

j_gene: TRBJ2-5
v_gene: TRBV27
abundance: many
d_gene: NA
CDR3aa: CASSGGFQKTQYF
CDR3nt: TGTGCCAGCAGCGGAGGGTTTCAGAAGACCCAGTACTTC

j_gene: TRBJ1-1
v_gene: TRBV20-1
abundance: many
d_gene: NA
CDR3aa: CSALDRLRTEAFF
CDR3nt: TGCAGTGCTCTAGACAGGCTCAGGACTGAAGCTTTCTTT

j_gene: TRBJ1-5
v_gene: TRBV18
abundance: many
d_gene: NA
CDR3aa: CASSPSNENQPQHF
CDR3nt: TGTGCCAGCTCACCATCCAACGAGAATCAGCCCCAGCATTTT

j_gene: TRBJ2-1
v_gene: TRBV29-1
abundance: many
d_gene: TRBD2
CDR3aa: CSVPLGLAGDEQFF
CDR3nt: TGCAGCGTCCCCCTGGGACTAGCGGGAGATGAGCAGTTCTTC

j_gene: TRBJ2-1
v_gene: TRBV12-3/TRBV12-4
abundance: many
d_gene: NA
CDR3aa: CASSLMAGNNEQFF
CDR3nt: TGTGCCAGCAGTTTAATGGCCGGGAACAATGAGCAGTTCTTC

j_gene: TRBJ1-2
v_gene: TRBV6-2/TRBV6-3
abundance: NA
d_gene: NA
CDR3aa: CASSRDRLLGYTF
CDR3nt: TGTGCCAGCAGTCGGGACCGCTTACTCGGCTACACCTTC

j_gene: TRBJ2-3
v_gene: TRBV29-1
abundance: many
d_gene: TRBD2
CDR3aa: CSVSELAGTDTQYF
CDR3nt: TGCAGCGTTTCCGAACTAGCGGGCACAGATACGCAGTATTTT

j_gene: TRBJ2-4
v_gene: TRBV7-9
abundance: many
d_gene: NA
CDR3aa: CASSLMGLGDKNIQYF
CDR3nt: TGTGCCAGCAGCCTAATGGGACTCGGGGACAAAAACATTCAGTACTTC

j_gene: TRBJ2-3
v_gene: TRBV20-1
abundance: many
d_gene: TRBD2
CDR3aa: CSAPGLADDTQYF
CDR3nt: TGCAGTGCTCCCGGGCTAGCGGACGATACGCAGTATTTT

j_gene: TRBJ2-7
v_gene: TRBV5-1
abundance: many
d_gene: TRBD2
CDR3aa: CASSLLAGGDEQYF
CDR3nt: TGCGCCAGCAGCTTGTTAGCGGGAGGGGATGAGCAGTACTTC

j_gene: TRBJ1-2
v_gene: TRBV24-1
abundance: many
d_gene: NA
CDR3aa: CATSDGPLYGYTF
CDR3nt: TGTGCCACCAGTGATGGTCCACTTTATGGCTACACCTTC

j_gene: TRBJ2-3
v_gene: TRBV3-1
abundance: many
d_gene: NA
CDR3aa: CASSQGPFTDTQYF
CDR3nt: TGTGCCAGCAGCCAGGGACCCTTCACAGATACGCAGTATTTT

j_gene: TRBJ1-1
v_gene: TRBV5-6
abundance: many
d_gene: NA
CDR3aa: CASSPRGYYTEAFF
CDR3nt: TGTGCCAGCAGCCCCCGCGGATACTACACTGAAGCTTTCTTT

j_gene: TRBJ2-3
v_gene: TRBV7-9
abundance: many
d_gene: TRBD2
CDR3aa: CASSLGLAGTTDTQYF
CDR3nt: TGTGCCAGCAGCTTGGGACTAGCGGGGACCACAGATACGCAGTATTTT

j_gene: TRBJ1-4
v_gene: TRBV5-1
abundance: many
d_gene: TRBD1
CDR3aa: CASSKGTGVFQRGNEKLFF
CDR3nt: TGCGCCAGCAGCAAGGGGACAGGGGTTTTTCAGAGAGGGAATGAAAAACTGTTTTTT

j_gene: TRBJ2-7
v_gene: TRBV5-6
abundance: many
d_gene: NA
CDR3aa: CASSLTAFDYEQYF
CDR3nt: TGTGCCAGCAGCTTGACGGCCTTCGACTACGAGCAGTACTTC

j_gene: TRBJ1-1
v_gene: TRBV6-5
abundance: many
d_gene: NA
CDR3aa: CASSYSADREAFF
CDR3nt: TGTGCCAGCAGTTACTCTGCGGACAGAGAAGCTTTCTTT